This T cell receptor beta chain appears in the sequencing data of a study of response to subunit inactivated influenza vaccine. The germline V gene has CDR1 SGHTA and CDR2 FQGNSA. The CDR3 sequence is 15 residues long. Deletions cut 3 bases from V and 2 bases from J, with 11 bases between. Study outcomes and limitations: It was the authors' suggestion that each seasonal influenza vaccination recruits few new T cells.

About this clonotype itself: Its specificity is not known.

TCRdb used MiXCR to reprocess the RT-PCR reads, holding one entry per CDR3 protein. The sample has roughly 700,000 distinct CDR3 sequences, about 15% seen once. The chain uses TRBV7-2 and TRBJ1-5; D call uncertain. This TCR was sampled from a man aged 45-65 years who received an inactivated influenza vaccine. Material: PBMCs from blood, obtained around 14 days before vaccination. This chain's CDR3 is CASSFSWWGNQPQHF. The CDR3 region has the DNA TGTGCCAGCAGCTTCTCATGGTGGGGCAATCAGCCCCAGCATTTT.